A single sample gave rise to the 14 T cell receptor beta chains below, sequenced in a study of T cell repertoires in cytomegalovirus infection. Each CDR3 protein gets one entry after TCRdb re-called the reads with MiXCR. The sample includes under 250,000 distinct CDR3 sequences, approximately 6.7% of them seen just once. Specimen: PBMCs. All receptors derive from a human donor in good health (CMV status not recorded). Some clones in this sample may be carry-over from other donors' samples.

This clonotype was seen at least ten times. This sequence joins TRBV28 and TRBJ2-5, with 12 positions matching TRBD1. The V and J ends lost 6 bases and 4 bases, in that order; junction bases with no gene match: 15. The V gene's germline CDR1 is MDHEN and CDR2 SYDVKM. This CDR3 region has 18 residues. CDR3 sequence (DNA): TGTGCCAGCAGCCCCTTTCCGGGACAGGGGGCAAGCTCAGAGACCCAGTACTTC. Residues: CASSPFPGQGASSETQYF.

This clonotype was picked up many times. The chain combines TRBV7-3 with TRBJ2-3; 16 nucleotides line up with TRBD2. The CDR3 length is 19 residues. V lost 5 bases and J lost 0; bases outside the gene matches: 8. Germline V CDR1 and CDR2: SGHTA, FQGTGA. The CDR3 DNA sequence: TGTGCCAGCAGCAGAACCGGGACTAGCGGGGGGGTTAGCACAGATACGCAGTATTTT. It yields the protein CASSRTGTSGGVSTDTQYF.

This clonotype appeared many times. The chain carries TRBV6-2 or TRBV6-3 and TRBJ2-7, with 7 bases that match TRBD1. The CDR3 totals 14 residues. Germline lookup yields CDR1 MNHEY and CDR2 SVGEGT. J lost 3 bases, V lost 0 bases, and 2 bases had no gene match. CDR3 residues: CASSYSGQNYEQYF. DNA for the CDR3: TGTGCCAGCAGTTACTCGGGACAGAACTACGAGCAGTACTTC.

This clonotype was detected ten times or more. This sequence joins TRBV19 and TRBJ2-7, with D unresolved. Trimming left V 0 bases short and J 0 bases short, with 12 bases between. Germline CDR1 LNHDA, CDR2 SQIVND (reference sequence). The CDR3 sequence is 16 residues long. This CDR3 is CASSIDLRIPSYEQYF. The CDR3, as DNA: TGTGCCAGTAGTATAGATCTGCGGATCCCCTCCTACGAGCAGTACTTC.

Many counts were recorded for this clonotype. The chain carries TRBV30 and TRBJ1-5; possibly TRBD1 for D (5 bases). The CDR3 loop spans 15 amino acids. Germline lookup yields CDR1 GTSNPN and CDR2 SVGIG (reference sequence). Deletions cut 3 bases from V and 3 bases from J, with 15 bases between. CDR3 residues: CAWSPRGHLNQPQHF. As DNA, the CDR3 is TGTGCCTGGAGCCCCCGCGGACACCTCAATCAGCCCCAGCATTTT.

This clonotype has ten or more counts. The chain uses TRBV20-1 and TRBJ2-1; the match to TRBD2 covers 7 bases. V trimming: 2 bases; J trimming: 5 bases; junction bases outside the gene matches: 6. The CDR3 extends over 14 amino acids. Per the germline V gene, CDR1 is DFQATT and CDR2 is SNEGSKA (reference sequence). CDR3 region: CSARPGLTNNEQFF. The CDR3 DNA reads TGCAGTGCTAGACCGGGACTAACTAACAATGAGCAGTTCTTC.

In its sample, this clonotype was seen many times. The gene calls are TRBV11-2 and TRBJ1-6, with a tentative D call TRBD1 (5 bases). Between the trimmed V and J ends, which lost 2 bases and 11 bases, there was a span of 7 bases. The CDR3 is 12 amino acids. CDR1 is SGHAT and CDR2 is FQNNGV in the germline V gene. This CDR3 reads CASSLSGPPLHF. For the CDR3, the DNA is TGTGCCAGCAGCTTATCGGGACCACCCCTCCACTTT.

This clonotype was seen ten or more times. The rearrangement joins TRBV12-3 or TRBV12-4 to TRBJ2-7; 9 bases map to TRBD1. The CDR3 runs to 14 residues. J gave up 5 bases and V 6 bases, and 8 bases lay outside the gene matches. In nucleotides, the CDR3 is TGTGCCAGCAGATCGACCGGGACAGGGAACGAGCAGTACTTC. Translation: CASRSTGTGNEQYF.

This clonotype was counted ten times or more. The chain combines TRBV5-1 with TRBJ2-4, with D tentatively TRBD1 or TRBD2 (5 bases each). Trimming left V 0 bases short and J 5 bases short, with 9 bases between. The CDR3 covers 14 residues. CDR1 is SGHRS, CDR2 YFSETQ, per germline. DNA for the CDR3: TGCGCCAGCAGCTTGGTGGGACGGGAAAACATTCAGTACTTC. Its translation is CASSLVGRENIQYF.

This clonotype was recorded many times. This chain links TRBV7-2 with TRBJ1-5; 7 bases line up with TRBD1. This CDR3 has 13 amino acids. CDR1 and CDR2 (germline): SGHTA, FQGNSA. V trimming: 1 base; J trimming: 7 bases; junction bases outside the gene matches: 1. In DNA, the CDR3 is TGTGCCAGCAGCTTAGAAGGGGGCCAGCCCCAGCATTTT. It specifies CASSLEGGQPQHF.

This clonotype was counted at least ten times. The chain uses TRBV6-1 and TRBJ2-7; the match to TRBD1 covers 7 bases. V shed 9 bases and J 2 bases; nucleotides not matched to a gene: 4. The CDR3 is 12 amino acids. Per germline, CDR1 MNHNS and CDR2 SASEGT. The CDR3 loop is CASGDSTYEQYF. The DNA of the CDR3 is TGTGCCAGTGGGGACAGTACCTACGAGCAGTACTTC.

This clonotype appeared many times. The V call is TRBV6-2 or TRBV6-3, the J call TRBJ1-6, with D uncertain. CDR3 size: 14 residues. Trimming left V 7 bases short and J 6 bases short, with 13 bases between. Germline assignment: CDR1 MNHEY and CDR2 SVGEGT. The CDR3 DNA reads as TGTGCCAGCACCCCGCGTGACCGTAATTCACCCCTCCACTTT. Translation gives CASTPRDRNSPLHF.

V and J are TRBV12-3 or TRBV12-4 and TRBJ1-5, with unresolved D. The CDR3 contains 16 residues. Trimming shortened V by 3 bases and J by 0 bases, and 12 bases separated the two germline ends. Here the CDR3 reads CASSLPRTDSNQPQHF. In DNA, the CDR3 is TGTGCCAGCAGTTTGCCCCGTACCGATAGCAATCAGCCCCAGCATTTT.

At least ten counts were recorded for this clonotype. The chain couples TRBV10-3 to TRBJ2-1; possibly TRBD1 or TRBD2 for D (5 bases each). The CDR3 contains 16 residues. The V end lost 0 bases, the J end lost 10 bases, and 19 bases lay between the germline ends. Germline values: CDR1 ENHRY, CDR2 SYGVKD. The CDR3 protein is CAISESSPGLAREQFF. In DNA form, the CDR3 reads TGTGCCATCAGTGAGTCCTCACCAGGGCTAGCACGGGAGCAGTTCTTC.